This entry lists 3 T cell receptor beta chains sequenced from one sample in a study of blood T cell repertoires in COVID-19. The repertoire was sequenced with immunoSEQ multiplex PCR; TCRdb's copy has only in-frame clones and lacks some. The profile shows about 190,000 clones, roughly 83% of them singletons. The sample taken for sequencing was PBMCs or T cells enriched from blood (not recorded which). The receptor source for this set is a woman aged 25 to 45 who had recovered from COVID-19.

The V gene is TRBV28, the J gene TRBJ2-1, with 12 bases fitting TRBD2. V dropped 2 bases and J dropped 4; count of bases not matched to a gene: 6. The length of the CDR3 is 17 residues. The germline V gene has CDR1 MDHEN and CDR2 SYDVKM. DNA of the CDR3: TGTGCCAGCAGTTTACTAATCGGACTAGCGGGATACAATGAGCAGTTCTTC. Its translation is CASSLLIGLAGYNEQFF.

V usage is TRBV5-1 and J usage is TRBJ1-1, with D unresolved. This CDR3 spans 13 amino acids. The V gene's germline CDR1 is SGHRS and CDR2 YFSETQ. V was cut by 0 bases and J by 6 bases, with 9 bases left in between. CDR3 DNA: TGCGCCAGCAGCTTGGCGGCGGAGGCTGAAGCTTTCTTT. This encodes CASSLAAEAEAFF.

CDR3 bases: TGTGCCAGCAGTTTAAGGGACACTCGAGAGACCCAGTACTTC. It codes for CASSLRDTRETQYF. The rearrangement joins TRBV28 to TRBJ2-5, with D possibly matching TRBD1 (6 bases). Germline CDR1 reads MDHEN; CDR2 reads SYDVKM. The germline V and J ends were trimmed by 2 bases and 4 bases, with 11 bases remaining between them. This CDR3 region has 14 residues.